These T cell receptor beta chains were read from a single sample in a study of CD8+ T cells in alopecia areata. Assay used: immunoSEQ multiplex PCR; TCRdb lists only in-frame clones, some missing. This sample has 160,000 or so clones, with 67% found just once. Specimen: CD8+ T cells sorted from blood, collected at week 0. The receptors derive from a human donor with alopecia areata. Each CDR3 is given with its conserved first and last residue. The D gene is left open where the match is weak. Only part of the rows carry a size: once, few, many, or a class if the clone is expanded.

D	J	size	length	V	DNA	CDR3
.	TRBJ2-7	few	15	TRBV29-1	TGCAGCGTTGTTGCTCGAAAAACCAGCTCCTACGAGCAGTACTTC	CSVVARKTSSYEQYF
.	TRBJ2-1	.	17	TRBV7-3	TGTGCCAGCAGCTTAGATCTCGGGGGGCCCCGATACAATGAGCAGTTCTTC	CASSLDLGGPRYNEQFF
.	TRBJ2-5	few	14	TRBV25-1	TGTGCCAGCAGTGAATATAATAAAGTCGAGACCCAGTACTTC	CASSEYNKVETQYF
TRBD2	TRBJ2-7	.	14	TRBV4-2	TGTGCCAGCAGCCAATCGGGGGGCTCCTACGAGCAGTACTTC	CASSQSGGSYEQYF
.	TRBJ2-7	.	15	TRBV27	TGTGCCAGCAGTTCAGACACAGGCTTCTCCTACGAGCAGTACTTC	CASSSDTGFSYEQYF
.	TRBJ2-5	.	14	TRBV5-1	TGCGCCAGCAGCCCGGAGTCACCCCAAGAGACCCAGTACTTC	CASSPESPQETQYF
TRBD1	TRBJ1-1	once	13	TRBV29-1	TGCAGCGCTCTGACAGGGGATAATACTGAAGCTTTCTTT	CSALTGDNTEAFF
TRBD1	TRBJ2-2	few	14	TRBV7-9	TGTGCCAGCAGCCGACAGGGCCGCACCGGGGAGCTGTTTTTT	CASSRQGRTGELFF
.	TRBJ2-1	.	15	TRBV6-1	TGTGCCAGCAGTGAGGAACAGTTCTCCTACAATGAGCAGTTCTTC	CASSEEQFSYNEQFF
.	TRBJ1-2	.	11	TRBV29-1	TGCAGCGTTGAAGGGGGAAATGGCTACACCTTC	CSVEGGNGYTF
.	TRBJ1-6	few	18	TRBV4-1	TGCGCCAGCAGCATCTTCATAGATCTCAGCTCCTATAATTCACCCCTCCACTTT	CASSIFIDLSSYNSPLHF
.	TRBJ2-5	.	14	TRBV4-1	TGCGCCAGCAGCCAAGATGGGTCCCGGGAGACCCAGTACTTC	CASSQDGSRETQYF
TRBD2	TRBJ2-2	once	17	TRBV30	TGTGCCTGGAGGGGCCTAGCGGGGGGGCTTTACACCGGGGAGCTGTTTTTT	CAWRGLAGGLYTGELFF
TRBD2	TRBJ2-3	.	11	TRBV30	TGTGCCTGGAACGGGGGGGATACGCAGTATTTT	CAWNGGDTQYF
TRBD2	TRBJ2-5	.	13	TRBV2	TGTGCCAGCACGGGAGGCCCACAAGAGACCCAGTACTTC	CASTGGPQETQYF
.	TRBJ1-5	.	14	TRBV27	TGTGCCAGCAGTTTATTTGGGGGCAGACAGCCCCAGCATTTT	CASSLFGGRQPQHF
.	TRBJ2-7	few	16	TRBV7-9	TGTGCCAGCAGCCCCGGTCTACAGCCACCAAGGGACGAGCAGTACTTC	CASSPGLQPPRDEQYF
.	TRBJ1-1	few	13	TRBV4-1	TGCGCCAGCAGCCAACTGGGGCGTTGGGGGGCTTTCTTT	CASSQLGRWGAFF
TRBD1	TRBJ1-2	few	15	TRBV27	TGTGCCAGCAGTTTAGGTTTTGAGGGGGCGAGGGGCTACACCTTC	CASSLGFEGARGYTF
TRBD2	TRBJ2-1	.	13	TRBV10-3	TGTGCCATCAACCCAGCGGGGGGCTATGAGCAGTTCTTC	CAINPAGGYEQFF
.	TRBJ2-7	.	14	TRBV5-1	TGCGCCAGCAGCTTGGCCGGCCCTATCTACGAGCAGTACTTC	CASSLAGPIYEQYF
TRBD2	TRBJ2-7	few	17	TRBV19	TGTGCCAGTAGTCCGACTAGCGGGGCATATACCTACTACGAGCAGTACTTC	CASSPTSGAYTYYEQYF
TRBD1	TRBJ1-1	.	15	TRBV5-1	TGCGCCAGCAGCGCGGCACAGGGGCCGAACACTGAAGCTTTCTTT	CASSAAQGPNTEAFF
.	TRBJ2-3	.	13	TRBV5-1	TGCGCCAGCAGTCCTAACCCGCCCCGTCCGCAGTATTTT	CASSPNPPRPQYF
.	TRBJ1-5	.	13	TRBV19	TGTGCCAGTACTCGAGAGGGCGTACAGCCCCAGCATTTT	CASTREGVQPQHF
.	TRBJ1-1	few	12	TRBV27	TGTGCCAGCAGTTTATTCGGGGATGAAGCTTTCTTT	CASSLFGDEAFF
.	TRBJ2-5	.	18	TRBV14	TGTGCCAGCAGCCAAGAGTTTGGTGTCCACAATATGGAAGAGACCCAGTACTTC	CASSQEFGVHNMEETQYF
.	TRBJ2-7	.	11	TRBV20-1	TGCAGTGCTCTAGACTCTTACGAGCAGTACTTC	CSALDSYEQYF
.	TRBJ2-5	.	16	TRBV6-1	TGTGCCAGCAGTGAAGAGTTGGGGGGGCCTTCGGAGACCCAGTACTTC	CASSEELGGPSETQYF
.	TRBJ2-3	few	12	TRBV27	TGTGCCAGCAGTACTTACACAGATACGCAGTATTTT	CASSTYTDTQYF
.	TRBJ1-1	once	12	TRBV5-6	TGTGCCAGCAGCTCCGACAGGATTGAAGCTTTCTTT	CASSSDRIEAFF
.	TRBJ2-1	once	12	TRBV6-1	TGTGCCAGCAGACCCTTCAACAATGAGCAGTTCTTC	CASRPFNNEQFF
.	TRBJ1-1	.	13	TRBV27	TGTGCCAGCAGTTTATCGGCGGGCACTGAAGCTTTCTTT	CASSLSAGTEAFF
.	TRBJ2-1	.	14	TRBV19	TGTGCCAGTAGTATAGGGGGCAGTAGCAATGAGCAGTTCTTC	CASSIGGSSNEQFF
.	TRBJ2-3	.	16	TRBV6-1	TGTGCCAGCAGTGAAGCCGAGGCCACCAGCACAGATACGCAGTATTTT	CASSEAEATSTDTQYF
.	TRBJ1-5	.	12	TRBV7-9	TGTGCCAGCAGCTTAGAGGACCAGCCCCAGCATTTT	CASSLEDQPQHF
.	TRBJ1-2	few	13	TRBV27	TGTGCCAGCAGTTTTATTGGGAACTATGGCTACACCTTC	CASSFIGNYGYTF
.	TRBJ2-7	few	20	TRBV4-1	TGCGCCAGCAGCCAAGTCTGGGGCCGGGGTGGCGCCATACTGACCTACGAGCAGTACTTC	CASSQVWGRGGAILTYEQYF
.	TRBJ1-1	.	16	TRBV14	TGTGCCAGCAGCCAAGGAAGGGCGCGGCTGAACACTGAAGCTTTCTTT	CASSQGRARLNTEAFF
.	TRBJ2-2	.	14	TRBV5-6	TGTGCCAGCAGCTTCCCCCTCATAACCGGGGAGCTGTTTTTT	CASSFPLITGELFF
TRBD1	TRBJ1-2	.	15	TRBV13	TGTGCCATCCAAGAACTGGACAGGGGCGGGTATGGCTACACCTTC	CAIQELDRGGYGYTF
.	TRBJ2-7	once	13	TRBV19	TGTGCCACCTCACCCCGGGGGGCGGGAGAGCAGTACTTC	CATSPRGAGEQYF
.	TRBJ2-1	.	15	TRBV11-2	TGTGCCAGCAGCTTACGGGATTACTCCTACAATGAGCAGTTCTTC	CASSLRDYSYNEQFF
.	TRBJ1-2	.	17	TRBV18	TGTGCCAGCTCACCAAAGGGCAGGGGCCGGGTCGGCTATGGCTACACCTTC	CASSPKGRGRVGYGYTF
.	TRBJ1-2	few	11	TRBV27	TGTGCCAGCAGTTTAGGCGGGAGCTACACCTTC	CASSLGGSYTF
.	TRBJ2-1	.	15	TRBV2	TGTGCCAGCACCCGACCCCCCGGGTCCTACAATGAGCAGTTCTTC	CASTRPPGSYNEQFF
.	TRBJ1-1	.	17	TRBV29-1	TGCAGCGTTGAAGGGACTGCCAGAGACCCCCTAAACACTGAAGCTTTCTTT	CSVEGTARDPLNTEAFF
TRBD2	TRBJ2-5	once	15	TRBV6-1	TGTGCCAGCAGTGGCTGGACTAGCGGGGGAGAGACCCAGTACTTC	CASSGWTSGGETQYF
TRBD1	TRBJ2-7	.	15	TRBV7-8	TGTGCCAGCAGCTTTGTTCCGGGACAGAGCTACGAGCAGTACTTC	CASSFVPGQSYEQYF
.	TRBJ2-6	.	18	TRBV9	TGTGCCAGCAGCGACCGACCGGGACGGAACTCTGGGGCCAACGTCCTGACTTTC	CASSDRPGRNSGANVLTF
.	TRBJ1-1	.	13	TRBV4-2	TGTGCCAGCAGCCAAGATTTGGGGGCTGAAGCTTTCTTT	CASSQDLGAEAFF
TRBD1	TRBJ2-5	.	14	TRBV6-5	TGTGCCAGCAGTTACTCGTCCAGGGGGGAGACCCAGTACTTC	CASSYSSRGETQYF